This T cell receptor (beta chain) was documented in a study of control samples from healthy donors and cancer patients. Assay used: immunoSEQ multiplex PCR; TCRdb lists only in-frame clones, some missing. The sample holds some 120,000 clones, around 92% seen once. The source of this sequence is a man older than 75 with head and neck cancer. The material sequenced was PBMCs.

The CDR3 nucleotides are TGTGCCAGCAGCCCTGACCTGAGCCACGAGCAGTACTTC. This gives the protein CASSPDLSHEQYF. V and J are TRBV5-4 and TRBJ2-7; D remains unclear. The V gene lost 4 bases and the J gene lost 5 bases, with 13 bases spanning the gap. CDR3 length: 13 residues. The germline V gene encodes CDR1 SGHNT and CDR2 YYREEE (reference sequence).